The rows below give T cell receptor beta chains drawn from one sample of a study of blood T cell repertoires in COVID-19. Measured with immunoSEQ multiplex PCR; TCRdb has only the in-frame clones, and not every one. The data contain 55,000 to 85,000 clones, roughly 84% of them singletons. Sequenced material: peripheral blood. The receptors here all came from a woman between 18 and 29 years old with acute or convalescent COVID-19. The CDR3 runs from the conserved cysteine through the conserved F or W. The D gene is left open where the match is weak. A row's size may be missing; if present it is once, few, many or a size class.

abundance	v_gene	d_gene	j_gene	CDR3nt	CDR3aa
-	TRBV4-1	TRBD2	TRBJ2-3	TGCGCCAGCAGCCAAGAAGACGAGGGAGGGCCCGATACGCAGTATTTT	CASSQEDEGGPDTQYF
once	TRBV4-1	TRBD1	TRBJ2-1	TGCGCCAGCAGCCCGGGACAGGGGGCAAACAATGAGCAGTTCTTC	CASSPGQGANNEQFF
-	TRBV24-1	-	TRBJ1-2	TGTGCCACCTGGGGGCTGGTGGGTGTTGACTATGGCTACACCTTC	CATWGLVGVDYGYTF
-	TRBV12-3/TRBV12-4	TRBD1	TRBJ1-4	TGTGCCAGCGGGTTACAGGGGAATGAAAAACTGTTTTTT	CASGLQGNEKLFF
-	TRBV4-1	TRBD2	TRBJ2-1	TGCGCCAGCAGCCAAGCCCTAGCGGGAACCTTATACAATGAGCAGTTCTTC	CASSQALAGTLYNEQFF
once	TRBV28	-	TRBJ1-4	-	CASSSSGNAAGKLFF
once	TRBV10-3	-	TRBJ1-1	TGTGCCGCAGGAAGAGAAGGGAACACTGAAGCTTTCTTT	CAAGREGNTEAFF
-	TRBV5-6	TRBD1	TRBJ2-3	TGTGCCAGCACCTGGGGGACAGCTAGCACAGATACGCAGTATTTT	CASTWGTASTDTQYF
-	TRBV19	TRBD1	TRBJ1-5	TGTGCCAGTATCCCGGCCAGGGGGAGCAATCAGCCCCAGCATTTT	CASIPARGSNQPQHF
-	TRBV7-2	TRBD2	TRBJ2-1	TGTGCCAGCAGCTTCCCCCTAGCGGGATTTCCCTACAATGAGCAGTTCTTC	CASSFPLAGFPYNEQFF
-	TRBV5-1	-	TRBJ2-7	TGCGCCAGCAGCAAAGGACAGATGACCTACGAGCAGTACTTC	CASSKGQMTYEQYF
-	TRBV5-5	TRBD1	TRBJ1-5	TGTGCCAGCAGCTTGGGGGGACAGGGAAATCAGCCCCAGCATTTT	CASSLGGQGNQPQHF
once	TRBV2	TRBD2	TRBJ2-7	TGTGCCAGCAGAGGGGGAAGGAGCGGGAGCTCCTACGAGCAGTACTTC	CASRGGRSGSSYEQYF
-	TRBV5-4	-	TRBJ1-4	TGTGCCAGCAGCACCGGGACACTCCCTAATGAAAAACTGTTTTTT	CASSTGTLPNEKLFF
few	TRBV28	TRBD1	TRBJ1-5	TGTGCCAGCAGTTCGACAGGGCGCAAGCAGCCCCAGCATTTT	CASSSTGRKQPQHF
-	TRBV7-8	TRBD1	TRBJ2-1	TGTGCCAGCAGCCTGACAGGGATCAATGAGCAGTTCTTC	CASSLTGINEQFF
-	TRBV6-6	TRBD1	TRBJ2-7	TGTGCCAGCAGTAGCCGGGACAGCCCCTACGAGCAGTACTTC	CASSSRDSPYEQYF
-	TRBV6-4	TRBD2	TRBJ2-1	TGTGCCAGCAGTGACACCGGACTAGCGGGAGGTGGAGCCTACAATGAGCAGTTCTTC	CASSDTGLAGGGAYNEQFF
-	TRBV4-1	-	TRBJ1-1	TGCGCCAGCAGCCAAGTTCAGGGTTACACTGAAGCTTTCTTT	CASSQVQGYTEAFF
-	TRBV6-4	-	TRBJ1-2	TGTGCCAACCCCCAGGCGGGTGGCTACACCTTC	CANPQAGGYTF
-	TRBV6-6	-	TRBJ1-3	TGTGCCAGCAGCCTGGACAGTGGAAACACCATATATTTT	CASSLDSGNTIYF
-	TRBV14	TRBD1	TRBJ1-1	TGTGCCAGCAGCCAAGGACAGGGCCCCCTTCCCACTAACACTGAAGCTTTCTTT	CASSQGQGPLPTNTEAFF
-	TRBV28	TRBD1	TRBJ1-2	TGTGCCAGCAGTTTACCGGACAGGGTAGGGGGCTACACCTTC	CASSLPDRVGGYTF
-	TRBV19	TRBD1	TRBJ2-1	TGTGCCAGCAATAGACAGGGGGCAGCAGGTGAGCAGTTCTTC	CASNRQGAAGEQFF
few	TRBV29-1	-	TRBJ1-1	TGCAGCGTTGCGACAACAGTTGAAGCTTTCTTT	CSVATTVEAFF
few	TRBV27	TRBD1	TRBJ1-6	TGTGCCAGCCAAGGGGGCGCGGGTTCACCCCTCCACTTT	CASQGGAGSPLHF
-	TRBV2	TRBD2	TRBJ2-1	TGTGCCAGCAGTGAATTAGCGGGGGGCTACAATGAGCAGTTCTTC	CASSELAGGYNEQFF
-	TRBV6-2/TRBV6-3	TRBD2	TRBJ2-1	TGTGCCAGCAGTTACTATGGCGGGAGGGTTCATGAGCAGTTCTTC	CASSYYGGRVHEQFF
-	TRBV11-2	TRBD1	TRBJ2-1	TGTGCCAGCAGCCCCCAGGACAGGGGGGTTTTTGAGCAGTTCTTC	CASSPQDRGVFEQFF
-	TRBV27	TRBD1	TRBJ2-3	TGTGCCAGCAGTTCCTATCAAGGGGGCACGCAGTATTTT	CASSSYQGGTQYF
-	TRBV19	-	TRBJ2-2	TGTGCCAGTAGTATTTTACAGGGCCACACCGGGGAGCTGTTTTTT	CASSILQGHTGELFF
-	TRBV6-5	-	TRBJ1-6	TGTGCCAGCAGTTCGAGGGACGGGAGGCATTCACCCCTCCACTTT	CASSSRDGRHSPLHF
-	TRBV28	TRBD1	TRBJ1-2	TGTGCCAGCAGACAGACAGGGGGTGGCTACACCTTC	CASRQTGGGYTF
-	TRBV2	-	TRBJ2-5	TGTGCCAGCATGTTTGGACAAAACATACAAGAGACCCAGTACTTC	CASMFGQNIQETQYF
-	TRBV6-6	-	TRBJ2-7	TGTGCCAGCAGTTACTCCGGACAGTCCTACGAGCAGTACTTC	CASSYSGQSYEQYF
-	TRBV4-2	-	TRBJ1-3	TGTGCCAGCAGCCAGAATCCGGGGAATGTTGGAAACACCATATATTTT	CASSQNPGNVGNTIYF
-	TRBV27	TRBD1	TRBJ2-7	TGTGCCAGCAGGGCGACAGGGTCGGGATCAGCGAGCTACGAGCAGTACTTC	CASRATGSGSASYEQYF
-	TRBV14	TRBD1	TRBJ1-1	TGTGCCAGCAGCCGGGGGACAGGCGGCTGGAACACTGAAGCTTTCTTT	CASSRGTGGWNTEAFF
-	TRBV6-1	-	TRBJ1-6	TGTGCCAGCAGTGAAGCGACCAAAATAGCATATTCACCCCTCCACTTT	CASSEATKIAYSPLHF
-	TRBV13	TRBD1	TRBJ1-1	TGTGCCAGCAGCCAAACCCGGGACAGGGGGCTGGCTGAAGCTTTCTTT	CASSQTRDRGLAEAFF
-	TRBV10-2	-	TRBJ2-7	TGCGCCAGCAGGATGGAGGTCCAAGGATACTACGAGCAGTACTTC	CASRMEVQGYYEQYF
-	TRBV6-1	-	TRBJ1-6	TGTGCCAGCAGTGAAGGGACGGGAGCTTCACCCCTCCACTTT	CASSEGTGASPLHF
-	TRBV30	-	TRBJ1-3	TGTGCCTGGAGTCAGACTGGAAACACCATATATTTT	CAWSQTGNTIYF
-	TRBV6-1	TRBD1	TRBJ1-5	TGTGCCAGCAGTGGGGGACAGGGAACCCTTCACAATCAGCCCCAGCATTTT	CASSGGQGTLHNQPQHF
few	TRBV2	TRBD2	TRBJ2-1	TGTGCCAGCAGTGAACGACGGGACTTCGGGTCTAGCGGGGCACACATCTACAATGAGCAGTTCTTC	CASSERRDFGSSGAHIYNEQFF
-	TRBV18	-	TRBJ2-1	TGTGCCAGCTCACCGATGGGAGACAAACCCTACAATGAGCAGTTCTTC	CASSPMGDKPYNEQFF
once	TRBV4-1	TRBD2	TRBJ2-1	TGCGCCAGCAGCCAAGATGAGGCGGGGGGGCTCTTGAATGAGCAGTTCTTC	CASSQDEAGGLLNEQFF
-	TRBV11-2	-	TRBJ1-1	TGTGCCAGCGCCGCCCGTATAGATGAAGCTTTCTTT	CASAARIDEAFF
-	TRBV12-5	-	TRBJ2-6	TGTGCTAGTGGTTTGGGATATAAACAGGGCCCCGAGAGCTCTGGGGCCAACGTCCTGACTTTC	CASGLGYKQGPESSGANVLTF
-	TRBV30	TRBD1	TRBJ2-3	TGTGCCTGGAGTCCTAGGACAGGTCCAAAGTCAGATACGCAGTATTTT	CAWSPRTGPKSDTQYF
-	TRBV10-3	TRBD2	TRBJ2-1	TGTGCCATCAGTTATGGGGGGGGACTTGTGAATGAGCAGTTCTTC	CAISYGGGLVNEQFF
-	TRBV5-1	TRBD1	TRBJ1-5	TGCGCCAGCAAGACAGGGCCAGGGGATCAGCCCCAGCATTTT	CASKTGPGDQPQHF
-	TRBV19	TRBD1	TRBJ1-1	TGTGCCAGTCGGACAGGACTGAACACTGAAGCTTTCTTT	CASRTGLNTEAFF
-	TRBV29-1	TRBD1	TRBJ1-1	TGCAGCGTTGACGAGATGGGGACAGACACTGAAGCTTTCTTT	CSVDEMGTDTEAFF
-	TRBV7-2	TRBD2	TRBJ2-3	TGTGCCAGCAGCCCGCAGAACTTAGCGGGAGTCTCAGCAGATACGCAGTATTTT	CASSPQNLAGVSADTQYF
-	TRBV7-6	TRBD2	TRBJ2-3	TGTGCCAGCAGCTTAGGGGCTAGCGGGGGAGTTACAGATACGCAGTATTTT	CASSLGASGGVTDTQYF
-	TRBV19	TRBD2	TRBJ2-5	TGTGCCAGTAGTATTCTCTTCGGCGGGGGGGGGTCCCACCAAGAGACCCAGTACTTC	CASSILFGGGGSHQETQYF
-	TRBV4-1	-	TRBJ2-7	TGCGCCAGCAGCCTCCGTGTAGATGTTAGCGGAAGCTCCTACGAGCAGTACTTC	CASSLRVDVSGSSYEQYF
once	TRBV19	-	TRBJ1-5	TGTGCCAGTAGTATACCTCAGGGCCAGCCCCAGCATTTT	CASSIPQGQPQHF